This T cell receptor (beta chain) was recovered during a study of identical twins. TCRdb reprocessed the 5' RACE reads with MiXCR, giving one entry per CDR3 protein. The sample has 1.5 million to 2 million distinct CDR3 sequences, less than 35% seen once; the top ten hold about 0.3%. This CDR3 has 15 amino acids. Germline lookup yields CDR1 MNHNS and CDR2 SASEGT. To note about this clonotype: One end of the junction does not line up with germline, which may come from a read error.

The genes are TRBV6-1 and TRBJ1-1; D ambiguous. The material sequenced was cord blood. The receptor was isolated from a newborn girl in good health. The CDR3 reads CASSKALRLNTEAFF. In DNA form, the CDR3 reads TGTGCCAGCAGTAAAGCTTTAAGACTAAACACTGAAGCTTTCTTT.